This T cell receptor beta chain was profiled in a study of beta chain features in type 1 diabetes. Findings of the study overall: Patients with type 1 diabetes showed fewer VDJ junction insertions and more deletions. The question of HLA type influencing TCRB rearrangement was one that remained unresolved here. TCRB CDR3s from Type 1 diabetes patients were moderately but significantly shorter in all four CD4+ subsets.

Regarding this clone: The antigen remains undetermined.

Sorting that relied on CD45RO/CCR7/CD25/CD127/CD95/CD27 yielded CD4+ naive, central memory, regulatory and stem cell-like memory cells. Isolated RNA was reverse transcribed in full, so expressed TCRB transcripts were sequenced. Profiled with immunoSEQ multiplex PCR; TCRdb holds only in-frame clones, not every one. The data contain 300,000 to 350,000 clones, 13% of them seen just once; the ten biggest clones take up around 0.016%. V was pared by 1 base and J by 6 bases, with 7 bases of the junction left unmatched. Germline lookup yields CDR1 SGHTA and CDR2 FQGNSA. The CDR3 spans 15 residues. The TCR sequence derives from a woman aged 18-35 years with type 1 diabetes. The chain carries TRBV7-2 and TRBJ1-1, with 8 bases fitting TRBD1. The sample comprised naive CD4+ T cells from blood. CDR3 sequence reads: CASSLGAGGWAEAFF. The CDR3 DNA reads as TGTGCCAGCAGCTTAGGGGCAGGGGGCTGGGCTGAAGCTTTCTTT.